This is a list of T cell receptor beta chains from one sample in a study of blood T cell repertoires in COVID-19. Sequencing used immunoSEQ multiplex PCR; TCRdb keeps in-frame clones, though not all of them. This table has 220,000 or so clones, more than 85% appearing once. The sequencing input was peripheral blood. Receptor source: a man in his sixties with COVID-19, enrolled during active disease. The CDR3 runs from the conserved cysteine through the conserved F or W.

v_gene | CDR3aa
TRBV13 | CASAPGLELARADTQYF
TRBV27 | CASTLQRSSNSPLHF
TRBV24-1 | CATRGISRNEQFF
TRBV19 | CASSIDRRENTEAFF
TRBV12-5 | CASGLGGVNTEAFF
TRBV5-1 | CASSLGSSDTEAFF
TRBV30 | CAWSRQGPTYEQYF
TRBV6-5 | CASSYSKRGRSEQFF
TRBV4-1 | CASSQDSGQGYGYTF
TRBV7-3 | CASSLKPGTGGAYNSPLHF
TRBV7-2 | CASRYSAVLSGAGELFF
TRBV5-1 | CASSPGVGQGPGAFF
TRBV28 | CASNSHVDSGNTIYF
TRBV6-5 | CASSYAGQGTYEQYF
TRBV7-2 | CASSLRLAGGPDGELFF
TRBV5-8 | CASSRGTTSSYEQYF
TRBV15 | CATSRDRLYAGELFF
TRBV4-1 | CASSSLGSSYGYTF
TRBV15 | CATSRDRASRETQYF
TRBV19 | CASSLRGTGSNTEAFF
TRBV5-1 | CASSATGNYGYTF
TRBV5-4 | CASSFRTDRLSGNTIYF
TRBV9 | CASTLGRDTYNEQFF
TRBV15 | CATSPRRGGNEQFF
TRBV6-2/TRBV6-3 | CASSYNRDYNEQFF
TRBV18 | CASSPKGQGPSGNTIYF
TRBV12-3/TRBV12-4 | CASSLQGQDGYTF